This T cell receptor beta chain comes out of a study of blood T cell repertoires in COVID-19. Methods used by the authors: Estimation of nucleated cell counts was performed using reference gene primer amplification. TCRdb keeps only in-frame clones here, not all; method: immunoSEQ multiplex PCR. The DNA was the basis for D and trimming; V, J and clone size are from that table. The data hold approximately 210,000 clones, with about 83% observed a single time. The receptor was isolated from a woman in her sixties or seventies with active or convalescent COVID-19. Sequenced: peripheral blood.

The CDR3 reads CASKRQRGYNEQFF. Here the CDR3 DNA reads TGTGCCAGCAAGCGACAGCGGGGTTACAATGAGCAGTTCTTC. The rearrangement joins TRBV2 to TRBJ2-1; 7 bases line up with TRBD2. The CDR3 contains 14 residues. The ends lost 7 bases at V and 4 bases at J; junction bases unmatched: 7. Germline CDR1 SNHLY, CDR2 FYNNEI.